This T cell receptor beta chain stems from a study of response to subunit inactivated influenza vaccine. MiXCR, applied by TCRdb to the RT-PCR reads, yields one record per CDR3 protein. Among 300,000 to 350,000 distinct CDR3 sequences listed, less than 25% were seen once. Findings of the study overall: A suggestion made by the authors is that each seasonal influenza vaccination recruits few new T cells.

The CDR3 loop spans 15 amino acids. V was cut by 1 base and J by 4 bases, with 11 bases left in between. Germline V gives CDR1 LNHDA, CDR2 SQIVND (reference sequence). About this clonotype: No antigen is known for it.

The sample was PBMCs from blood, taken less than 22 months after vaccination. The receptor was derived from a man between 50 and 70 years old who received an inactivated influenza vaccine. The V gene is TRBV19, the J gene TRBJ1-5, with D possibly TRBD1 on 6 matching bases. CDR3 residues: CASSIGSGQNQPQHF. The CDR3 bases are TGTGCCAGTAGTATAGGGTCAGGACAGAATCAGCCCCAGCATTTT.